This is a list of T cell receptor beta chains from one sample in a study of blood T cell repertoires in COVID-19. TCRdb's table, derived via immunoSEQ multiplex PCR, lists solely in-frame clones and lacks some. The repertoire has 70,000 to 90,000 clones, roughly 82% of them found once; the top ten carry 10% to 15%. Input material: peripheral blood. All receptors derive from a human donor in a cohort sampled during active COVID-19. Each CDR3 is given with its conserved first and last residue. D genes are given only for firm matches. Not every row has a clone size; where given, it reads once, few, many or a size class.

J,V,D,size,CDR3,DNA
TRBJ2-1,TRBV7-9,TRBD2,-,CASSKRASGLLNEQFF,TGTGCCAGCAGCAAAAGGGCTAGCGGGCTACTCAATGAGCAGTTCTTC
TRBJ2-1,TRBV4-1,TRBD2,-,CASSQGTSGGRDEQFF,TGCGCCAGCAGCCAGGGGACTAGCGGGGGGCGGGATGAGCAGTTCTTC
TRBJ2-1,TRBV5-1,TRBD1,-,CASSIPGQGSPRDQYEQFF,TGCGCCAGCAGCATACCGGGACAGGGTAGCCCAAGGGATCAATACGAGCAGTTCTTC
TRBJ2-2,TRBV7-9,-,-,CASSLSRGGGELFF,TGTGCCAGCAGCTTAAGTCGAGGGGGCGGGGAGCTGTTTTTT
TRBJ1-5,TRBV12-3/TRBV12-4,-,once,CASSLSIQPQHF,TGTGCCAGCAGTTTAAGCATTCAGCCCCAGCATTTT
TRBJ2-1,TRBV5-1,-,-,CASSLGTDYNEQFF,TGCGCCAGCAGCTTGGGGACAGATTACAATGAGCAGTTCTTC
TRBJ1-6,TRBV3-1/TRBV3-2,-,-,CASGRGNYNSPLHF,TGTGCCAGCGGTCGGGGGAACTATAATTCACCCCTCCACTTT
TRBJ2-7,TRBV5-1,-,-,CASSLEAWQGRNEQYF,TGCGCCAGCAGCTTGGAGGCGTGGCAGGGTCGAAACGAGCAGTACTTC
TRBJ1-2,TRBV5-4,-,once,CASSSLDIGVYGYTF,TGTGCCAGCAGCTCTTTAGACATCGGGGTCTATGGCTACACCTTC
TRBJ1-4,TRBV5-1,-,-,CASSLESPNEKLFF,TGCGCCAGCAGCTTAGAGAGTCCGAATGAAAAACTGTTTTTT
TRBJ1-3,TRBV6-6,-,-,CASRVLSGNTIYF,TGTGCCAGCCGGGTCCTCTCTGGAAACACCATATATTTT
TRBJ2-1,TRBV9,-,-,CASSVGALSDNEQFF,TGTGCCAGCAGCGTAGGAGCACTTAGCGACAATGAGCAGTTCTTC
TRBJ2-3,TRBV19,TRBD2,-,CASSDRLAGGTDTQYF,TGTGCCAGTAGTGATCGACTAGCGGGAGGCACAGATACGCAGTATTTT
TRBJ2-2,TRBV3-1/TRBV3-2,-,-,CASSQGATPNTGELFF,TGTGCCAGCAGCCAAGGGGCGACCCCGAACACCGGGGAGCTGTTTTTT
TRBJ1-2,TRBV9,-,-,CASSVYPSHDRNYGYTF,TGTGCCAGCAGCGTATATCCTTCCCACGACAGGAACTATGGCTACACCTTC
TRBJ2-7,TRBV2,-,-,CASSEPTGKVFYEQYF,TGTGCCAGCAGTGAACCAACAGGGAAGGTCTTCTACGAGCAGTACTTC
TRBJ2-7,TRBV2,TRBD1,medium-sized,CASGQGDYEQYF,TGTGCCAGCGGACAGGGTGACTACGAGCAGTACTTC
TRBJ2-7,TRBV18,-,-,CASSSQAGSSYEQYF,TGTGCCAGCTCATCTCAAGCGGGTAGCTCCTACGAGCAGTACTTC
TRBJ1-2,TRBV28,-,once,CASSSPGHTYGYTF,TGTGCCAGCAGCTCACCGGGACACACCTATGGCTACACCTTC
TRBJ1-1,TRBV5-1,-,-,CASSFDRNTEAFF,TGCGCCAGCAGCTTCGACAGGAACACTGAAGCTTTCTTT
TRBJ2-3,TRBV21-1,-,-,CASSTPGGGKRTDTQYF,TGTGCCAGCAGCACCCCAGGTGGAGGGAAGAGAACAGATACGCAGTATTTT
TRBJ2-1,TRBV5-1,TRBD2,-,CASSLGLAGNNEQFF,TGCGCCAGCAGCTTGGGTCTAGCGGGGAACAATGAGCAGTTCTTC
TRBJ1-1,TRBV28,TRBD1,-,CASSYRQGSNTEAFF,TGTGCCAGCAGTTACCGACAGGGGTCCAACACTGAAGCTTTCTTT
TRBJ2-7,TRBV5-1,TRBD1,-,CASTEGQPSSYEQYF,TGCGCCAGCACCGAGGGACAGCCCAGCTCCTACGAGCAGTACTTC
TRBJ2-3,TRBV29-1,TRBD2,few,CSVGGTSGSTDTQYF,TGCAGCGTGGGTGGGACTAGCGGGAGCACAGATACGCAGTATTTT
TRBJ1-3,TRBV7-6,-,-,CASSFLDGGGTGNTIYF,TGTGCCAGCAGCTTCCTAGACGGGGGGGGAACTGGAAACACCATATATTTT
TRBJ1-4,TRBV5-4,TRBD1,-,CASSSQGAGLVEKLFF,TGTGCCAGCAGCTCCCAGGGGGCGGGACTGGTTGAAAAACTGTTTTTT
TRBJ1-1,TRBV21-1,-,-,CASSSQEGAPFWTTEAFF,TGTGCCAGCAGCTCCCAGGAAGGGGCCCCATTTTGGACGACTGAAGCTTTCTTT
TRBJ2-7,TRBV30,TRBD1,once,CAWSEGAEGEQYF,TGTGCCTGGAGTGAGGGGGCAGAAGGCGAGCAGTACTTC
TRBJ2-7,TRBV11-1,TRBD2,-,CASSRRGGLNEQYF,TGTGCCAGCAGCCGGCGGGGGGGCCTGAACGAGCAGTACTTC
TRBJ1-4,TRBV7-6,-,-,CASSLFVNEKLFF,TGTGCCAGCAGCTTATTCGTTAATGAAAAACTGTTTTTT
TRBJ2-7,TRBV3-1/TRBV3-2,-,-,CASQRVSTGEQYF,TGTGCCAGTCAGCGGGTATCAACGGGCGAGCAGTACTTC
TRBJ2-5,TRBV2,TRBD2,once,CASSEWGGEFGTQYF,TGTGCCAGCAGTGAATGGGGGGGGGAATTCGGGACCCAGTACTTC
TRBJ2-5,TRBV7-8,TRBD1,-,CASSLPDRGKYF,TGTGCCAGCAGCTTGCCGGACAGGGGGAAGTACTTC
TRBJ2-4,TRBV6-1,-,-,CASSENSDEGKNIQYF,TGTGCCAGCAGTGAAAATAGCGATGAGGGCAAAAACATTCAGTACTTC
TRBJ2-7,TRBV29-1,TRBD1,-,CSVDGGTGGDEQYF,TGCAGCGTTGATGGAGGGACAGGGGGCGACGAGCAGTACTTC
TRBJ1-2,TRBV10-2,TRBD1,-,CASSEIQGENYGYTF,TGCGCCAGCAGTGAGATTCAGGGGGAGAACTATGGCTACACCTTC
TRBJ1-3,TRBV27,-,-,CASSLGGNSGNTIYF,TGTGCCAGCAGTTTAGGGGGGAACTCTGGAAACACCATATATTTT
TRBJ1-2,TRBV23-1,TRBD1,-,CASSQSVAGGLDYGYTF,TGCGCCAGCAGTCAATCGGTAGCAGGGGGTCTCGACTATGGCTACACCTTC
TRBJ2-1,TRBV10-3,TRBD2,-,CAASGVNNEQFF,TGTGCCGCTAGCGGGGTTAACAATGAGCAGTTCTTC
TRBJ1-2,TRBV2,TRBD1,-,CASSKYLPGQGGSGYTF,TGTGCCAGCAGTAAATATTTACCGGGACAGGGGGGAAGTGGCTACACCTTC